This TCR beta chain stems from a study of blood T cell repertoires in COVID-19. Study in general: Acute-phase and convalescent COVID-19 samples originated in the United States, Italy and Spain.

The CDR3 is 13 amino acids. The ends lost 3 bases at V and 5 bases at J; junction bases unmatched: 3. The V gene's germline CDR1 is GTSNPN and CDR2 SVGIG (reference sequence). The data were produced by immunoSEQ multiplex PCR, yet TCRdb's version contains in-frame clones alone and is incomplete. Of approximately 71,000 clones in the sample, about nine tenths are singletons; the top ten hold 5.1%. This TCR was sampled from a woman aged 18-29 years with acute or convalescent COVID-19. The material sequenced was peripheral blood. V is TRBV30 and J is TRBJ1-3; 8 nucleotides agree with TRBD1. The CDR3 region has the DNA TGTGCCTGGAGGACAGGGGTGAGAAACACCATATATTTT. Translated: CAWRTGVRNTIYF.